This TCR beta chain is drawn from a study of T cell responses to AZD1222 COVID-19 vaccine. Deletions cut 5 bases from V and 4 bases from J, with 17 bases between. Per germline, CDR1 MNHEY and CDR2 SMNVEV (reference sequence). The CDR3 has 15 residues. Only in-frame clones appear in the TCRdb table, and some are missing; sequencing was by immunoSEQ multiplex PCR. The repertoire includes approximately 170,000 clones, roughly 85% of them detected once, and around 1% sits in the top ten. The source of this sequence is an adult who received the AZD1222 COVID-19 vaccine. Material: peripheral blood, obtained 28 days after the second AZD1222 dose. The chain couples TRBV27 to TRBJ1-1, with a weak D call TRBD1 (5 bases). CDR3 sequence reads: CASSRMGLSSTEAFF. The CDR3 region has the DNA TGTGCCAGCAGTAGGATGGGACTTTCGAGCACTGAAGCTTTCTTT.